This T cell receptor (beta chain) derives from a study of T cells after yellow fever vaccination. Via MiXCR, TCRdb re-called the 5' RACE reads, giving one row per CDR3 protein. This table has more than 300,000 distinct CDR3 sequences, around 6.8% appearing once. In this sample, this clonotype turned up a few times. V lost 4 bases and J lost 3; bases outside the gene matches: 3. This CDR3 has 15 amino acids. The germline V gene has CDR1 MNHEY and CDR2 SVGAGI. This chain links TRBV6-5 with TRBJ2-6; 7 bases map to TRBD2. The specimen comprised PBMCs, sampled roughly 46 days after the first yellow fever vaccination. The sequence derives from a young man who received the YFV17D yellow fever vaccine. In nucleotides, the CDR3 is TGTGCCAGCAGTTTAGGGGAGGGTGGGGCCAACGTCCTGACTTTC. Protein: CASSLGEGGANVLTF.